This T cell receptor (beta chain) derives from a study of T cells in Graves' hyperthyroidism and ophthalmopathy. Amplified TCR beta CDR3 regions derived from RNA transcripts. Primed by the HTBI set, a first-round RT-PCR was run on the TCR CDR3. TCRdb re-analysed the multiplex PCR reads in MiXCR, keeping a single row per CDR3 protein. The table has around 620,000 distinct CDR3 sequences, roughly 16% seen once. Among the patients, aged 18 to 65, hyperthyroidism was newly diagnosed and had lasted under 2 months. Lactation, pregnancy, other autoimmune disease or uncontrolled infection led to exclusion of patients. Diagnostic decisions used clinical symptoms, serum thyroxine and TRAb, thyroid ultrasound and orbital computed tomography. The CDR3 loop spans 16 amino acids. Trimming took 3 bases from V and 7 from J; bases not matched to a gene: 15. Germline loops: CDR1 MDHEN, CDR2 SYDVKM. This clonotype has a handful of counts.

J is TRBJ2-7 and V is TRBV28, with TRBD2 matching 7 bases. This TCR derives from a woman aged 25 to 39 with Graves' hyperthyroidism. Sequencing input: blood. CDR3 amino acids: CASSFAGREWEREQYF. DNA for the CDR3: TGTGCCAGCAGTTTCGCGGGGAGGGAATGGGAGAGGGAGCAGTACTTC.